A selection of T cell receptor beta chains follows, all from one sample in a study of OX40 agonist ivuxolimab in advanced cancers. Libraries were prepared by immunoSEQ multiplex PCR; TCRdb keeps only in-frame clonotypes and omits some of them. This sample has about 94,000 clones, with about nine tenths found just once. The sample here was CD4+ or CD8+ T cells sorted from blood, taken in a trial of the OX40 agonist ivuxolimab. All receptors come from an adult with an advanced solid tumor such as melanoma, head and neck, liver or kidney cancer. Both conserved end residues are trimmed from each CDR3.

j_call v_call cdr3_aa
TRBJ1-2 TRBV21-1 ASSQNGTENYGYT
TRBJ1-1 TRBV27 ASSLYGRNTEAF
TRBJ2-7 TRBV5-1 ASSFSAGSYEQY
TRBJ2-5 TRBV11-2 ASSRSPNRVSETQY
TRBJ1-1 TRBV5-1 ASSLDRGFSEAF
TRBJ1-1 TRBV30 ASRVGTEAF
TRBJ2-5 TRBV4-2 ASSQEWAKTQY
TRBJ2-5 TRBV19 ASSTGASFQETQY
TRBJ2-7 TRBV11-2 ASSALSGTSGAHEQY
TRBJ1-3 TRBV6-6 ASKQTSGNTIY
TRBJ1-5 TRBV4-3 ASSQDQSGGGQPQH
TRBJ2-6 TRBV6-5 ASSPQEGGANVLT
TRBJ1-2 TRBV30 AWTVTGGRGYGYT
TRBJ1-2 TRBV18 ASSPRQGAHGYT
TRBJ2-7 TRBV4-3 ASTHLVLGQGATYEQY
TRBJ2-7 TRBV11-3 ASSLGNDYEQY
TRBJ2-7 TRBV5-5 ASTPGQGLTYEQY
TRBJ1-6 TRBV19 ASTPRDRGSGSPLH
TRBJ1-6 TRBV2 ASSEERQRINSPLH
TRBJ1-2 TRBV10-1 ASSELGDRGENYGYT
TRBJ2-7 TRBV7-2 ASSLSSGVKNEQY
TRBJ2-5 TRBV28 ASSPSRETQY
TRBJ1-5 TRBV2 ASSARDKNQPQH
TRBJ1-5 TRBV2 ASSDRGQFNQPQH
TRBJ1-2 TRBV10-1 ASAPTANYGYT
TRBJ1-3 TRBV5-6 ASSLESAPRNTIY
TRBJ1-6 TRBV2 ASKGTGPNSPLH
TRBJ2-1 TRBV18 ASSPPPGLAGNSDEQF
TRBJ1-1 TRBV5-1 ASTTTGRNTEAF
TRBJ2-5 TRBV11-2 ASSLGGPKLRIAETQY
TRBJ1-2 TRBV20-1 SAEGDYGYT
TRBJ1-5 TRBV6-5 ASSYGTGQGNQPQH
TRBJ2-3 TRBV19 ASRSNLGNADTQY
TRBJ1-2 TRBV2 ASSDTVRYT
TRBJ1-2 TRBV7-9 ASSLRGQGGGYGYT
TRBJ2-3 TRBV5-4 ASSLGGGSGTDTQY
TRBJ2-7 TRBV27 ASSYPGATGSYEQY
TRBJ1-1 TRBV21-1 ASTLGGENTEAF
TRBJ2-3 TRBV13 ASRVRGGTDTQY
TRBJ2-1 TRBV5-1 ASSLAGEGEQF
TRBJ1-5 TRBV6-5 ASSPDRAGNQPQH
TRBJ1-2 TRBV19 ASNRANYGYT
TRBJ2-7 TRBV7-2 ASSLGTGYEQY